The present T cell receptor beta chain was sequenced within a study of cytomegalovirus exposure and HLA in healthy donors. CDR3 length: 15 residues. CDR1 is SGHTA, CDR2 FQGTGA, per germline. Unmatched junction bases numbered 4, after V lost 4 bases and J lost 1 base. The study, taken as a whole, reports: CMV serostatus alone was available as immune exposure information. A further, later analysis showed that HLA-associated TCR beta chains (compared with equally common others) were more clonally expanded.

On this clone: The target antigen is unknown.

With 60 Vbeta and 13 Jbeta primers, the PCR was carried out. Profiled with immunoSEQ multiplex PCR; TCRdb holds only in-frame clones, not every one. Altogether under 150,000 clones are present, about 73% being singletons, with the ten largest covering about 2.6%. The clonotype was recovered from a human donor in good health. The V gene is TRBV7-3, the J gene TRBJ2-1, with 7 bases aligning to TRBD1. The sample taken for sequencing was PBMCs. The CDR3 DNA follows: TGTGCCAGCAGCTCGGCACAGGGGTCCTACAATGAGCAGTTCTTC. The encoded protein is CASSSAQGSYNEQFF.